These 2 T cell receptor beta chains share one sample of origin, sequenced in a study of T cell responses to AZD1222 COVID-19 vaccine. Here immunoSEQ multiplex PCR was the method, and the copy in TCRdb shows in-frame clones only, minus some. The sample comprises about 170,000 clones, 90% of which are singletons, and less than 1.6% rests with the top ten. Material: peripheral blood, obtained on day 0 of AZD1222 vaccination. All receptors come from an adult in good health.

In its sample, this clone was seen a few times. The chain carries TRBV28 and TRBJ1-2; D not resolved. Deletions cut 6 bases from V and 1 base from J, with 18 bases between. This CDR3 is built from 16 residues. CDR1 is MDHEN and CDR2 is SYDVKM in the germline V gene. The CDR3 sequence is CASSLPLGGLNYGYTF. For the CDR3, the DNA is TGTGCCAGCAGCCTACCCCTCGGCGGTCTTAACTATGGCTACACCTTC.

In this sample, this clone turned up a few times. The chain is built from TRBV5-1 and TRBJ1-2; tentative D call: TRBD1 (5 bases). V was clipped by 4 bases and J by 7 bases, with 11 bases between them. This CDR3 spans 12 amino acids. The germline gives CDR1 SGHRS, CDR2 YFSETQ. The CDR3 sequence: CASSPGDLGYTF. In nucleotides, the CDR3 is TGCGCCAGCAGCCCCGGGGACCTTGGCTACACCTTC.